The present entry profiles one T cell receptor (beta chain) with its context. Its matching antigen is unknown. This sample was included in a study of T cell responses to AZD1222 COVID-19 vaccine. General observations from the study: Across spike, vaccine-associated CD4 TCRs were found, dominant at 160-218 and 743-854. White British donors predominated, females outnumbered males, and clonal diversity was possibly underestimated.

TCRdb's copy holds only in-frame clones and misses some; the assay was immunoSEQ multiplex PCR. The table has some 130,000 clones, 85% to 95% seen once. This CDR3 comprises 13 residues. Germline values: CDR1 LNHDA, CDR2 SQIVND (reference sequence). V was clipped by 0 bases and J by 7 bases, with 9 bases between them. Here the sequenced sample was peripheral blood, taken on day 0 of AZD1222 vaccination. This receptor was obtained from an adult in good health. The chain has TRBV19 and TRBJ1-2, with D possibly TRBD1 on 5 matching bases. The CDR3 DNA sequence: TGTGCCAGTAGTATAGATGGGGCCGGTGGCTACACCTTC. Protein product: CASSIDGAGGYTF.